The present T cell receptor beta chain was sequenced within a study of shared clonotypes between healthy human individuals. The study's findings and limits: Enrolling few donors narrowed the genetic and exposure-history diversity that was represented.

For this clone: What it binds is not known.

The CDR3 is 16 residues long. Trimming removed 3 bases at V and 2 bases at J, with 11 bases between. Germline CDR1 and CDR2: MDHEN and SYDVKM. The deep-level immunoSEQ assay was used. Each subset's genomic DNA was shared equally among a number of immunoSEQ plates. Measured with immunoSEQ multiplex PCR; TCRdb has only the in-frame clones, and not every one. The data show 730,000 or so clones, with 72% seen just once and around 1.8% held by the top ten. The sequenced material came from memory CD4+ T cells sorted from blood. The sample's subset: CD45RA-negative fraction. The chain couples TRBV28 to TRBJ1-6; no reliable D call. The TCR originated in a woman in her twenties or thirties in good health. CDR3 residues: CASSFEGRAYNSPLHF. The CDR3 DNA reads TGTGCCAGCAGTTTTGAGGGAAGGGCCTATAATTCACCCCTCCACTTT.